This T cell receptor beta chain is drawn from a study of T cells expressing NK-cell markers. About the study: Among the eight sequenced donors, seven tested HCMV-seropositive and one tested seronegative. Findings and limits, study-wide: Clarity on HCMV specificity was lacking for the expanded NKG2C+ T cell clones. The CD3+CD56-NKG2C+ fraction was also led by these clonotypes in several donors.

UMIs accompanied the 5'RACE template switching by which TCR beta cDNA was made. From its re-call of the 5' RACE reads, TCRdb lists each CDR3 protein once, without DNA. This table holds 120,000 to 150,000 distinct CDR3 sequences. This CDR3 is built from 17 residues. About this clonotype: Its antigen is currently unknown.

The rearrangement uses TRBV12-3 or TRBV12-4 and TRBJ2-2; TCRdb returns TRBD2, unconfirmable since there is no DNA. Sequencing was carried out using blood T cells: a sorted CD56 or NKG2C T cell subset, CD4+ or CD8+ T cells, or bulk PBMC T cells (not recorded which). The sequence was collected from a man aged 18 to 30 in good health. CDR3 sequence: CATTGTSGRRDTGELFF.